This T cell receptor beta chain was profiled in a study of PD-1 blockade in classical Hodgkin lymphoma. Broader study findings: Prior to therapy, complete responders displayed diversity much like that of newly diagnosed patients. In CD4+ cells, TCR diversity went up significantly by C4D1, but in CD8+ cells it did not. Patients who initiated nivolumab within 1 year of ASCT were excluded. Newly diagnosed patients reportedly had lower baseline TCR diversity than healthy donors.

Every patient was affected by relapse after autologous stem cell transplantation, while exposure to brentuximab vedotin was not uniform. In germline, CDR1 is SGHAT, CDR2 FQNNGV. This CDR3 is built from 16 residues. With 5 bases removed from V and 0 bases from J, the gap between germline ends came to 14 bases. The data were produced by immunoSEQ multiplex PCR, yet TCRdb's version contains in-frame clones alone and is incomplete. The repertoire includes around 30,000 clones, 82% of them detected once, and about 31% sits in the top ten. A remark on this clone: Its target is unknown.

The chain combines TRBV11-2 with TRBJ1-3; tentatively, D is TRBD1 (6 bases). The source material was peripheral blood mononuclear cells (PBMCs), sampled at baseline. The receptor's source is a human donor with classical Hodgkin lymphoma. CDR3 region: CASSNRDTVSGNTIYF. The CDR3 region has the DNA TGTGCCAGCAGCAACCGGGACACCGTCTCTGGAAACACCATATATTTT.